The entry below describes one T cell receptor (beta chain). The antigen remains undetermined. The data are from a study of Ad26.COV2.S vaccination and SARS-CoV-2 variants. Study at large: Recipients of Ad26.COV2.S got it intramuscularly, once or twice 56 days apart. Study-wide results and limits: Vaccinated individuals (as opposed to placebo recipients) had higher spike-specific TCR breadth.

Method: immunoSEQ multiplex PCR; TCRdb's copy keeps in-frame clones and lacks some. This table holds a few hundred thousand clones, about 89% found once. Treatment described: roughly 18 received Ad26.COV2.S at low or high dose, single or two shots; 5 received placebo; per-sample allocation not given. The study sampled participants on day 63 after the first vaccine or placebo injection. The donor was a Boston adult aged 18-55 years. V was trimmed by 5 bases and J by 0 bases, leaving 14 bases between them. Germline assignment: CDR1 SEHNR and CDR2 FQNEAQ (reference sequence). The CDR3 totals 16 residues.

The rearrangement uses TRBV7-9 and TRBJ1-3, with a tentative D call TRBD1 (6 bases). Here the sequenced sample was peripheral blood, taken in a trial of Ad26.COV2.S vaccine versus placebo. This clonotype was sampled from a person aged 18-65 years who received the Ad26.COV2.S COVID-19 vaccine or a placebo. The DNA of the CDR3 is TGTGCCAGCAGCAACCTACAGGGTTACTCTGGAAACACCATATATTTT. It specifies CASSNLQGYSGNTIYF.